Here is one T cell receptor beta chain with its context. Its antigen remains unidentified. Base-call qualities are not available, and no considerably larger clone is one nucleotide away. The junction shows trimming of 3 bases on V and 2 bases on J, plus 5 bases between the germline ends. The CDR3 numbers 13 residues from cysteine through phenylalanine. Solely the CDR3 DNA is kept, with 39 bases framed from the first base. From a lookup of the germline V gene (reference sequence), CDR1 and CDR2 are MNHEY and SMNVEV. Thawed PBMCs were FACS-sorted into unstimulated Tregs (CD4+CD25+CD127-), CD4+ non-Tregs (CD4+CD25-), CD4 cells and CD8 cells. Healthy control blood came either as purchased buffy coats or from healthy volunteers. Healthy control blood was processed to PBMCs with a Ficoll density gradient and then cryopreserved, whereas patient PBMCs were collected both before and after transplant. Genomic DNA was extracted from sorted cells with the QIAGEN DNeasy Blood and Tissue Kit for TCRbeta CDR3 sequencing. Through immunoSEQ, high-throughput TCRbeta CDR3 sequencing was done commercially, including PCR amplification with internal controls and bias correction. From the authors' description of their analysis: Unique productive TCRbeta sequences were defined by CDR3 nucleotide sequence where primers matched, and otherwise by CDR3 amino acid sequence together with Vbeta and Jbeta genes. To correct for sorting error, sequences found in more than one sorted population at a frequency ratio of 2:1 or less were discarded, and the remaining shared sequences were assigned to the population with the higher frequency. A sequence counted as donor-reactive if, in CFSE-low cells, the sequence had a frequency of at least 0.01% and was expanded at least 5-fold compared with unstimulated cells. Jensen-Shannon divergence calculated on the top 100 TCRbeta sequences ranked by frequency was used to measure repertoire divergence. When a sample had multiple sequencing runs, each run was corrected for sorting error separately and the runs were then pooled. TCRdb re-hosts the immuneACCESS table, in-frame sequences only. Its copies lack some clones; in the studies checked, an unresolved V gene accounts for under half of them, and the cause for the rest is not known. V and J calls and clone size are given by that table; D and trimming were obtained from the DNA. For this sample there are some 55,000 clones; around 88% appear just once. 4% to 6.5% of the sample is held by the ten biggest clonotypes.

This specimen comes from a study of Tregs in tolerant kidney transplant recipients (dated by TCRdb to 2018 to 2020). With respect to the entire study: The study applied TCRbeta sequencing to find donor-specific regulatory T cells before combined kidney and bone marrow transplantation and then followed those same cells after transplant. TCRbeta repertoire sequencing was used in a few healthy controls to compare several methods for expanding Tregs specific for an allogeneic donor. On the study overall, not on this receptor specifically: Biological reproducibility was not examined directly, but technical replication error appeared to be minimal. The most biologically relevant and donor-specific TCRbeta repertoire appeared to be identified by expanding Tregs with activated donor B cells. The study was limited by small patient numbers, and the findings need validation in larger populations and under other immunosuppression protocols.

The chain is encoded by TRBV27 joined to TRBJ2-1; confidence is insufficient to name the D gene. The sample was CD4+ T cells from blood. The source is a human donor in good health. The base sequence is TGTGCCAGCAGTTTGGATCCCTACAATGAGCAGTTCTTC. This encodes CASSLDPYNEQFF.